The next 4 T cell receptor beta chains were all read from a single sample in a study of blood T cell repertoires in COVID-19. The data were produced by immunoSEQ multiplex PCR, yet TCRdb's version contains in-frame clones alone and is incomplete. The repertoire consists of 150,000 to 170,000 clones, with roughly 89% occurring once and the leading ten covering 0.5% to 0.6%. Material for sequencing was peripheral blood. These TCRs come from a man aged 50-60 years with acute or convalescent COVID-19.

This chain connects TRBV11-2 to TRBJ2-1; 10 bases line up with TRBD2. This CDR3 contains 16 residues. The junction had 13 bases not matched to a gene; V was cut back by 5 bases and J by 9 bases. CDR1 and CDR2 (germline): SGHAT, FQNNGV. CDR3 coding DNA: TGTGCCAGCAGCCACGAGCGTGGGCTAGCGGGAGTTGAGCAGTTCTTC. Its translation: CASSHERGLAGVEQFF. Complete variable domain (other parts from reference TRBV11-2 and TRBJ2-1): EAGVAQSPRYKIIEKRQSVAFWCNPISGHATLYWYQQILGQGPKLLIQFQNNGVVDDSQLPKDRFSAERLKGVDSTLKIQPAKLEDSAVYLCASSHERGLAGVEQFFGPGTRLTVL.

The chain is built from TRBV27 and TRBJ2-4; TRBD2 agrees at 10 bases. The CDR3 length is 20 residues. Germline-derived CDR1 and CDR2 are MNHEY and SMNVEV (reference sequence). The V gene end was trimmed by 5 bases and the J gene end by 0 bases; junction bases not matched to a gene: 16. CDR3 residues: CASSPREIAGGRLAKNIQYF. CDR3 sequence (DNA): TGTGCCAGCAGTCCCCGAGAAATAGCGGGGGGCCGACTAGCCAAAAACATTCAGTACTTC.

The J gene is TRBJ1-5, the V gene TRBV18; 7 nucleotides align to TRBD1. V was clipped by 1 base and J by 7 bases; unmatched bases: 7. From germline, CDR1 is KGHSH and CDR2 LQKENI. This CDR3 contains 15 residues. CDR3 sequence (DNA): TGTGCCAGCTCACCACTTGACAGGGCGGGCCAGCCCCAGCATTTT. This sequence encodes CASSPLDRAGQPQHF.

The rearrangement joins TRBV6-2 or TRBV6-3 to TRBJ2-1; the D gene is possibly TRBD1 (6 bases). V lost 6 bases and J 4 bases, leaving 16 bases between the germline ends. The CDR3 is 15 residues long. CDR1 and CDR2 (germline): MNHEY, SVGEGT. DNA of the CDR3: TGTGCCAGCAGCCAATCCAGGGGACGGTACAATGAGCAGTTCTTC. It yields the protein CASSQSRGRYNEQFF.